Listed here are 32 T cell receptor beta chains from one sample, sequenced in a study of vaccination and CD4 T cells after COVID-19. At the Johns Hopkins FTIC core, DNA taken from cultured CD4+ T cells was sequenced by way of the Oncomine TCR Beta short-read assay. MiXCR was run by TCRdb on the PCR reads, yielding one entry per CDR3 protein. The sample lists about 12,000 distinct CDR3 sequences; around 59% were seen once. Their recognized antigens are unknown. Treatment specified: approximately nine-day PBMC culture with coronavirus spike peptide pools or control peptides (ViraFEST assay). The sample was CD4+ T cells from blood, cultured in vitro. All receptors come from a human donor who had recovered from COVID-19.

The V gene is TRBV20-1, the J gene TRBJ1-2; TRBD1 agrees at 7 bases. This CDR3 is built from 18 residues. V lost 1 base, J lost 4 bases, and 18 bases stayed unmatched. Germline values: CDR1 DFQATT, CDR2 SNEGSKA (reference sequence). The CDR3 DNA reads as TGCAGTGCTAGAGTTCCCCAGGGGGGGCACATTACATTCTATGGCTACACCTTC. Protein product: CSARVPQGGHITFYGYTF.

The genes are TRBV7-2 and TRBJ2-7; D gene ambiguous. CDR1 SGHTA and CDR2 FQGNSA come from the germline V gene. The CDR3 spans 14 residues. V was shortened by 7 bases and J by 3 bases, with 16 bases between the two germline ends. The CDR3 spells CASTVDKWSYEQYF. The CDR3 DNA follows: TGTGCCAGCACCGTTGACAAGTGGAGCTACGAGCAGTACTTC.

This chain connects TRBV4-3 to TRBJ1-6; tentative D call: TRBD1 (5 bases). V was pared by 0 bases and J by 8 bases, with 14 bases between. Germline V gives CDR1 LGHNA, CDR2 YSLEER. This CDR3 region has 16 residues. CDR3 residues: CASSQEASGGYSPLHF. The DNA for the CDR3 is TGCGCCAGCAGCCAAGAAGCGTCGGGGGGTTATTCACCCCTCCACTTT.

Note on this clonotype: The CDR3 carries no conserved terminal phenylalanine or tryptophan, so it likely arises from a read error. The chain is built from TRBV7-2 and TRBJ1-2; D unresolved. The germline V gene encodes CDR1 SGHTA and CDR2 FQGNSA. The CDR3 extends over 13 amino acids. V shed 4 bases and J shed 9 bases, with 15 bases lying between them. CDR3 in amino acids: CASSSIQTIRYTS. The DNA of the CDR3 is TGTGCCAGCAGCTCGATACAAACTATTCGCTACACCTCC.

The gene calls are TRBV18 and TRBJ1-1; no reliable D call. The V gene's germline CDR1 is KGHSH and CDR2 LQKENI. V was trimmed by 5 bases and J by 0 bases, leaving 7 bases between them. CDR3 size: 13 residues. The CDR3 nucleotides are TGTGCCAGCTCAGCGGCAATGAACACTGAAGCTTTCTTT. This sequence encodes CASSAAMNTEAFF. The full variable domain, rest sourced from reference TRBV18 and TRBJ1-1, is NAGVMQNPRHLVRRRGQEARLRCSPMKGHSHVYWYRQLPEEGLKFMVYLQKENIIDESGMPKERFSAEFPKEGPSILRIQQVVRGDSAAYFCASSAAMNTEAFFGQGTRLTVV.

J is TRBJ2-7 and V is TRBV20-1; the D gene is possibly TRBD1 (6 bases). The V gene lost 6 bases and the J gene lost 0 bases, with 12 bases spanning the gap. Germline-derived CDR1 and CDR2 are DFQATT and SNEGSKA (reference sequence). The CDR3 length is 13 residues. The CDR3 sequence is CSAKDSLSYEQYF. The CDR3 DNA sequence: TGCAGTGCCAAGGACAGCCTCTCCTACGAGCAGTACTTC.

V is TRBV7-9 and J is TRBJ2-7; no clear D gene. The CDR3 is 14 residues long. V lost 5 bases and J lost 7, with 18 bases in between. Germline V CDR1 and CDR2: SEHNR, FQNEAQ (reference sequence). DNA for the CDR3: TGTGCCAGCAGCCCATCTATTTCTATGGGGGAGCAGTACTTC. Its protein product is CASSPSISMGEQYF.

This clonotype was picked up one time. The rearrangement joins TRBV11-2 to TRBJ2-5, with 7 bases fitting TRBD1. With V trimmed by 5 bases and J by 5 bases, 14 bases remained unmatched. Germline CDR1 is SGHAT and CDR2 is FQNNGV. There are 16 residues in the CDR3. The CDR3 protein is CASSLGPTTGIETQYF. CDR3 nucleotide sequence: TGTGCCAGCAGCCTAGGGCCAACGACAGGGATTGAGACCCAGTACTTC.

The gene calls are TRBV6-4 and TRBJ2-2; TRBD2 agrees at 9 bases. V was clipped by 4 bases and J by 9 bases; unmatched bases: 9. Germline V gene sequence: CDR1 MRHNA, CDR2 SNTAGT. This CDR3 has 15 residues. The CDR3 here is CASSVFLAGPRELFF. The CDR3, as DNA: TGTGCCAGCAGTGTATTCCTAGCGGGACCGAGGGAGCTGTTTTTT.

This clonotype was detected only a few times. This sequence joins TRBV7-2 and TRBJ2-5; D gene unclear. Between the trimmed V and J ends, which lost 4 bases and 5 bases, there was a span of 26 bases. Germline CDR1 reads SGHTA; CDR2 reads FQGNSA. The CDR3 has 18 amino acids. The CDR3 sequence is CASSYPLGRAERRETQYF. CDR3 bases: TGTGCCAGCAGCTATCCCTTGGGAAGGGCTGAGCGTAGGGAGACCCAGTACTTC. Variable domain in full (rest from reference TRBV7-2 and TRBJ2-5): GAGVSQSPSNKVTEKGKDVELRCDPISGHTALYWYRQSLGQGLEFLIYFQGNSAPDKSGLPSDRFSAERTGGSVSTLTIQRTQQEDSAVYLCASSYPLGRAERRETQYFGPGTRLLVL.

V is TRBV28 and J is TRBJ2-7; D is uncertain. Deletions cut 4 bases from V and 7 bases from J, with 38 bases between. The CDR3 length is 21 residues. The germline V gene has CDR1 MDHEN and CDR2 SYDVKM. CDR3 nucleotides: TGTGCCAGCAGTTCTCCCGTTTGGTGGGGTTCAACATCCAAAAGGTACTATGAGCAGTACTTC. As protein: CASSSPVWWGSTSKRYYEQYF.

The chain joins TRBV7-8 to TRBJ1-2; D not certain. Trimming removed 2 bases at V and 2 bases at J, with 12 bases between. The CDR3 consists of 15 residues. Germline CDR1 and CDR2: SGHVS and FQNEAQ. In DNA, the CDR3 is TGTGCCAGCAGCTTATCGACGGCTGGGAACTATGGCTACACCTTC. Translating gives CASSLSTAGNYGYTF.

This chain's CDR3 is CSARNIDTQYF. The CDR3 DNA is TGCAGTGCTAGGAACATAGATACGCAGTATTTT. The chain uses TRBV20-1 and TRBJ2-3, with no clear D. V shed 3 bases and J shed 5 bases, with 6 bases lying between them. Per germline, CDR1 DFQATT and CDR2 SNEGSKA (reference sequence). CDR3 length: 11 residues.

This chain joins TRBV20-1 and TRBJ2-2; D possibly uses TRBD1 or TRBD2 (5 bases each). Germline CDR1 and CDR2: DFQATT and SNEGSKA (reference sequence). The CDR3 contains 14 residues. The V end lost 6 bases, the J end lost 1 base, and 12 bases lay between the germline ends. The CDR3 DNA follows: TGCAGTGCAGCCGGGACCATGAACACCGGGGAGCTGTTTTTT. Its translation is CSAAGTMNTGELFF.

This chain links TRBV19 with TRBJ1-1; D possibly corresponds to TRBD1 (5 bases). V gave up 7 bases and J gave up 4 bases, with 16 bases separating them. Germline CDR1 reads LNHDA; CDR2 reads SQIVND (reference sequence). CDR3 length equals 14 residues. CDR3 in DNA: TGTGCCAGTATGGGGACCGAAACAAGCACTGAAGCTTTCTTT. Amino acid sequence: CASMGTETSTEAFF.

About this clonotype: The DNA is omitted, as the CDR3 cannot be located on it reliably, and the CDR3 follows TCRdb's listing. The chain is built from TRBV6-5 and TRBJ2-7; TRBD2 reflects the table's D call only, with no check against the DNA. The CDR3 is 15 residues long, ends included. Germline lookup yields CDR1 MNHEY and CDR2 SVGAGI. The CDR3 region is CASSSSTSGRLKQYF.

The V and J genes are TRBV20-1 and TRBJ2-7; D uncertain. The germline V gene encodes CDR1 DFQATT and CDR2 SNEGSKA (reference sequence). V shed 4 bases and J shed 3 bases, with 10 bases lying between them. This CDR3 has 12 amino acids. The CDR3 DNA sequence: TGCAGTGCTACCTATTCCGGCTACGAGCAGTACTTC. This codes for CSATYSGYEQYF.

Judged by abundance, this clonotype is large (0.1 to 1%). The chain carries TRBV7-9 and TRBJ2-7, with D tentatively TRBD1 (5 bases). CDR3 length: 14 amino acids. The V end lost 3 bases, the J end lost 7 bases, and 16 bases lay between the germline ends. Germline loops: CDR1 SEHNR, CDR2 FQNEAQ (reference sequence). This CDR3 reads CASSLQGGIGEQYF. In nucleotides, the CDR3 is TGTGCCAGCAGCTTGCAGGGTGGAATCGGGGAGCAGTACTTC.

The chain couples TRBV9 to TRBJ2-2; TRBD1 or TRBD2 may be the D gene (5 bases each). Per germline, CDR1 SGDLS and CDR2 YYNGEE. Trimming took off 4 bases at V and 9 bases at J, with 16 bases between the two ends. This CDR3 has 14 residues. Here the CDR3 reads CASSPGTAVRELFF. CDR3 coding DNA: TGTGCCAGCAGCCCAGGGACGGCCGTTAGGGAGCTGTTTTTT.

This chain joins TRBV6-1 and TRBJ2-1; D possibly matches TRBD1 or TRBD2 (5 bases each). V lost 6 bases and J lost 2, with 14 bases in between. The V gene's germline CDR1 is MNHNS and CDR2 SASEGT. The CDR3 has 15 residues. The CDR3 here is CASRTRDPAYNEQFF. The DNA for the CDR3 is TGTGCCAGCAGGACCCGGGACCCAGCCTACAATGAGCAGTTCTTC.

This chain joins TRBV25-1 and TRBJ1-5, with 9 bases fitting TRBD1. The germline gives CDR1 MGHDK, CDR2 SYGVNS. The V and J ends lost 4 bases and 4 bases, in that order; junction bases with no gene match: 17. There are 19 residues in the CDR3. The CDR3 region has the DNA TGTGCCAGCAGTGTAATCCGGGACAGGGTATTTTCATGGAATCAGCCCCAGCATTTT. This sequence encodes CASSVIRDRVFSWNQPQHF.

This clonotype was counted between two and nine times. V and J are TRBV7-2 and TRBJ2-7; perhaps D is TRBD1 or TRBD2 (5 bases each). V lost 5 bases and J lost 2, with 13 bases in between. The CDR3 covers 14 residues. The V gene's germline CDR1 is SGHTA and CDR2 FQGNSA. CDR3 coding DNA: TGTGCCAGCAGCCAACGGGACGGTACCTACGAGCAGTACTTC. Protein: CASSQRDGTYEQYF.

This clonotype came up a few times. J is TRBJ1-5 and V is TRBV27; 8 positions match TRBD1. The CDR3 extends over 18 amino acids. The trim removed 6 bases at V and 0 bases at J, leaving 13 bases unmatched. From germline, CDR1 is MNHEY and CDR2 SMNVEV (reference sequence). The CDR3 is CASSPSGTGPYSNQPQHF. CDR3 nucleotides: TGTGCCAGCAGCCCGAGTGGGACAGGACCTTATAGCAATCAGCCCCAGCATTTT.

J is TRBJ2-2 and V is TRBV10-3; no reliable D call. Trimming took off 0 bases at V and 1 base at J, with 9 bases between the two ends. CDR3 size: 16 residues. Germline CDR1 ENHRY, CDR2 SYGVKD. CDR3 nucleotide sequence: TGTGCCATCAGTGAGTCCCAGAACCTGAACACCGGGGAGCTGTTTTTT. It is translated as CAISESQNLNTGELFF.

This chain links TRBV24-1 with TRBJ2-2; D might be TRBD1 or TRBD2, each matching 5 bases. Looked up from germline, CDR1 is KGHDR and CDR2 is SFDVKD. The CDR3 covers 12 residues. Trimming left V 4 bases short and J 9 bases short, with 8 bases between. The chain's CDR3 is CATSDEGRELFF. The DNA of the CDR3 is TGTGCCACCAGTGACGAGGGGAGGGAGCTGTTTTTT.

The rearrangement uses TRBV6-2 or TRBV6-3 and TRBJ1-1; D is undetermined. Germline CDR1 is MNHEY and CDR2 is SVGEGT. V dropped 0 bases and J dropped 7 bases, with 6 bases sitting between them. The CDR3 contains 12 residues. CDR3 in amino acids: CASSYSGNEAFF. The CDR3 nucleotides are TGTGCCAGCAGTTACTCGGGCAATGAAGCTTTCTTT.

This clonotype was found a few times. The chain carries TRBV20-1 and TRBJ1-5; D is ambiguous. Germline CDR1 and CDR2: DFQATT and SNEGSKA (reference sequence). This CDR3 region has 13 residues. The V and J ends lost 0 bases and 4 bases respectively, with 7 bases between them. The CDR3 coding sequence is TGCAGTGCTAGAGACCCAGGTAATCAGCCCCAGCATTTT. This translates into CSARDPGNQPQHF.

This clonotype was observed a few times. The chain employs TRBV20-1 and TRBJ1-1; D is possibly TRBD1 (5 bases). CDR3 length: 13 residues. V lost 0 bases and J lost 4, with 9 bases in between. Germline-derived CDR1 and CDR2 are DFQATT and SNEGSKA (reference sequence). The CDR3 spells CSAREDMLTEAFF. For the CDR3, the DNA is TGCAGTGCTAGAGAGGACATGCTCACTGAAGCTTTCTTT.

The chain carries TRBV12-3 or TRBV12-4 and TRBJ2-7; no firm D call. Deletions cut 6 bases from V and 11 bases from J, with 17 bases between. This CDR3 region has 12 residues. The CDR3 DNA follows: TGTGCCAGCAGCTCAACGGAAGGGCGTAAGTACTTC. Encoded protein: CASSSTEGRKYF.

The chain carries TRBV6-2 or TRBV6-3 and TRBJ2-7; 12 positions match TRBD2. The CDR3 totals 16 residues. CDR1 is MNHEY and CDR2 is SVGEGT in the germline V gene. J gave up 4 bases and V 2 bases, and 6 bases lay outside the gene matches. This chain's CDR3 is CASSYAGTSGLYEQYF. CDR3 in DNA: TGTGCCAGCAGTTACGCCGGGACTAGCGGGTTATACGAGCAGTACTTC.

This clonotype occurred a few times. This chain links TRBV28 with TRBJ1-5; D is perhaps TRBD1 (5 bases). Germline CDR1 MDHEN, CDR2 SYDVKM. The CDR3 contains 14 residues. The V gene lost 6 bases and the J gene lost 6 bases, with 15 bases spanning the gap. The CDR3 region is CASSRTGIGQPQHF. The CDR3 nucleotides are TGTGCCAGCAGCCGCACAGGAATTGGTCAGCCCCAGCATTTT.

CDR3 residues: CSASVRGRRSNQPQHF. Written as DNA, the CDR3 is TGCAGTGCTAGTGTCAGGGGGCGACGGAGCAATCAGCCCCAGCATTTT. The genes are TRBV20-1 and TRBJ1-5, with 8 nucleotides matching TRBD1. V lost 3 bases to trimming and J lost 1 base; unmatched junction nucleotides: 8. The germline V gene has CDR1 DFQATT and CDR2 SNEGSKA (reference sequence). This CDR3 contains 16 residues.